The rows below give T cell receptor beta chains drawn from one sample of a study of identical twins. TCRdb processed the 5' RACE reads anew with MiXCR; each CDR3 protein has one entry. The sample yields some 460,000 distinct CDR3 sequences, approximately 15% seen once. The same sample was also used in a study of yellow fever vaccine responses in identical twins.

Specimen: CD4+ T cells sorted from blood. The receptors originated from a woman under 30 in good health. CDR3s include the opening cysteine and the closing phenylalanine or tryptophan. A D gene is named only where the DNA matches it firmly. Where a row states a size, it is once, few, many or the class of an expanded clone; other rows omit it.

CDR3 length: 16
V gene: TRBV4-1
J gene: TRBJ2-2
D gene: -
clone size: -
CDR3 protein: CASSHPNAGNTGELFF
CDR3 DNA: TGCGCCAGCAGCCACCCCAATGCGGGGAACACCGGGGAGCTGTTTTTT

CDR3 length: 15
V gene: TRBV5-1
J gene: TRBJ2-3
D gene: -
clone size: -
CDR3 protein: CASSTFGGGADTQYF
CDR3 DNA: TGCGCCAGCAGCACCTTTGGCGGGGGCGCAGATACGCAGTATTTT

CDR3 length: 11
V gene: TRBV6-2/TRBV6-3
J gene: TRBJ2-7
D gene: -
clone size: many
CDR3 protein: CASSARYEQYF
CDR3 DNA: TGTGCCAGCAGTGCACGCTACGAGCAGTACTTC

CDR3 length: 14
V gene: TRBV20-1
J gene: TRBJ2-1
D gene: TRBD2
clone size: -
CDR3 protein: CSARAGLAGAEQFF
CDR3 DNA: TGCAGTGCCAGAGCCGGACTAGCGGGAGCTGAGCAGTTCTTC

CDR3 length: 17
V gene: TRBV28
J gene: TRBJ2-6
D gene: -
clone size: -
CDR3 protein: CASSLVRASSGANVLTF
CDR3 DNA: TGTGCCAGCAGTTTAGTGAGGGCTAGCTCTGGGGCCAACGTCCTGACTTTC

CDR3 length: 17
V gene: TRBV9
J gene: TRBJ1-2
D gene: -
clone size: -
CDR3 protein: CASSVGLGRKTNYGYTF
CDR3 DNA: TGTGCCAGCAGCGTAGGGTTAGGGCGAAAGACTAACTATGGCTACACCTTC

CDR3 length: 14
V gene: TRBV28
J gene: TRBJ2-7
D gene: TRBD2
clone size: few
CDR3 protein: CASTPLAGSSEQYF
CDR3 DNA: TGTGCCAGCACGCCGCTAGCGGGGTCCTCTGAGCAGTACTTC

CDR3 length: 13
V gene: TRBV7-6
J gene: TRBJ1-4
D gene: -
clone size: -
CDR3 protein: CASSLETGRKLFF
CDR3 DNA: TGTGCCAGCAGCTTAGAAACAGGGAGAAAACTGTTTTTT

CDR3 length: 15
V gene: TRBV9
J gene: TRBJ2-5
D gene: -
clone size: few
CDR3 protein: CASSVEVSYQETQYF
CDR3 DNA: TGTGCCAGCAGCGTAGAGGTGTCATATCAAGAGACCCAGTACTTC

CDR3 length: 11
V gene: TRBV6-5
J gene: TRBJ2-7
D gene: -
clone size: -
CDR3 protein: CASSFINEQYF
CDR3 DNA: TGTGCCAGCAGTTTTATTAACGAGCAGTACTTC